This T cell receptor beta chain was recorded in a study of cytomegalovirus exposure and HLA in healthy donors. Study context: Most genotyped donors, around 78% of more than 300, had Caucasian-associated genetic ancestry. Findings of the study overall: Some highly shared sequence variants likely arose as a pipeline artifact.

Donors sampled were nominally healthy, though unrecorded immune exposures were likely. For this clone: Antigen unknown.

Germline V gene lookup returns CDR1 SGHRS and CDR2 YFSETQ. This CDR3 region has 11 residues. With 5 bases removed from V and 5 bases from J, the gap between germline ends came to 8 bases. The PCR had 60 Vbeta and 13 Jbeta primers. Libraries were prepared by immunoSEQ multiplex PCR; TCRdb keeps only in-frame clonotypes and omits some of them. The sample holds about 82,000 clones; more than 80% are singletons and the top ten take under 2.5%. Material: PBMCs. The chain carries TRBV5-1 and TRBJ2-7; D uncertain. The receptor comes from a man younger than 30 in good health and CMV-seronegative. This chain's CDR3 is CASRSVHEQYF. The CDR3, as DNA: TGCGCCAGCAGATCTGTTCACGAGCAGTACTTC.